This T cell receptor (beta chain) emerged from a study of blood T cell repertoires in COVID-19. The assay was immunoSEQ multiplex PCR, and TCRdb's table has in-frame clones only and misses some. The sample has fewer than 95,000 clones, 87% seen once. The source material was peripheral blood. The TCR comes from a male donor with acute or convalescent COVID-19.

CDR3 nucleotides: TGTGCCAGCAGTCAAACCACAGGGGGTAATTCACCCCTCCACTTT. This codes for CASSQTTGGNSPLHF. The chain links TRBV6-4 to TRBJ1-6; TRBD1 agrees at 8 bases. The CDR3 length is 15 residues. V lost 5 bases and J lost 6; bases outside the gene matches: 6. Germline values: CDR1 MRHNA, CDR2 SNTAGT.